The source of this TCR beta chain is a study of T cells in Graves' hyperthyroidism and ophthalmopathy. Whole-study findings and limits: Blood also held most thyroid clonotypes expanded beyond 0.001.

Amplification of TCR beta CDR3 regions was performed using RNA transcripts as template. TCR CDR3 underwent first-round RT-PCR with the HTBI primer set. MiXCR, applied by TCRdb to the multiplex PCR reads, yields one record per CDR3 protein. The sample has 340,000 or so distinct CDR3 sequences; under 25% are singletons. Graves' hyperthyroidism is called stable when ophthalmopathy does not progress within 18 months. The patients, who ranged from 18 to 65 in age, presented with newly diagnosed hyperthyroidism lasting under 2 months. As for this clonotype: Its antigen is currently unknown.

The receptor was isolated from a woman in her 50s with Graves' hyperthyroidism. Input material: blood.

The CDR3 protein is CASSYSLAQSYEQYF. CDR3 nucleotide sequence: TGTGCCAGCAGTTACTCACTAGCGCAATCCTACGAGCAGTACTTC. The gene calls are TRBV6-6 and TRBJ2-7; TRBD2 agrees at 7 bases. Trimming at V came to 0 bases and at J to 1 base, leaving 3 bases not matched to a gene. Germline V CDR1 and CDR2: MNHNY, SVGAGI (reference sequence). This CDR3 spans 15 amino acids.